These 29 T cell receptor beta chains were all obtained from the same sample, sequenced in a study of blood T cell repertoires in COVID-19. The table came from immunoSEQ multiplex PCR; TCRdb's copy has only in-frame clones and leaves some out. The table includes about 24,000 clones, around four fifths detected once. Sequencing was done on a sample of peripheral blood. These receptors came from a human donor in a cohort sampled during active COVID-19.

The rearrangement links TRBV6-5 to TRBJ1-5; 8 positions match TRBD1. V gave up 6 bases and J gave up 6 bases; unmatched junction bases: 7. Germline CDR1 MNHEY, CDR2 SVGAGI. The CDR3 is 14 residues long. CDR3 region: CASSRDRLSQPQHF. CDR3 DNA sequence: TGTGCCAGCAGCCGGGACAGGTTGAGTCAGCCCCAGCATTTT.

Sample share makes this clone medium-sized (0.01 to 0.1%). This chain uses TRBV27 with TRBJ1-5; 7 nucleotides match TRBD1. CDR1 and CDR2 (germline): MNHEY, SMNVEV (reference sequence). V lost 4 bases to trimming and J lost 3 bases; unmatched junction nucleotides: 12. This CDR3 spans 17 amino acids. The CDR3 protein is CASSSRTGLISNQPQHF. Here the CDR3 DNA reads TGTGCCAGCAGTTCAAGGACAGGCCTAATTTCCAATCAGCCCCAGCATTTT.

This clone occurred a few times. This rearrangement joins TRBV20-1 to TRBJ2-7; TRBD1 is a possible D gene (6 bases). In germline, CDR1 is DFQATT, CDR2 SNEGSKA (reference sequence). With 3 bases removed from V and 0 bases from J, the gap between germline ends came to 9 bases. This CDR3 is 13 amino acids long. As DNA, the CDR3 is TGCAGTGCTAGTAGCAGGGGCTCCTACGAGCAGTACTTC. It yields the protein CSASSRGSYEQYF.

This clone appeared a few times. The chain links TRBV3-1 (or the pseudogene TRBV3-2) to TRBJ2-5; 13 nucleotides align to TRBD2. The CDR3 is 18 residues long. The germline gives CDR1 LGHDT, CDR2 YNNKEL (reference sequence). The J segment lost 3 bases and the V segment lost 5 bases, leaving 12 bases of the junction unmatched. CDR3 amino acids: CASSVSGSLAGGEETQYF. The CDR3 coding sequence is TGTGCCAGCAGCGTAAGCGGCTCACTAGCGGGAGGGGAAGAGACCCAGTACTTC.

CDR3 in amino acids: CASSLNTGELFF. Here the CDR3 DNA reads TGTGCCAGCAGTCTAAACACCGGGGAGCTGTTTTTT. The genes are TRBV12-3 or TRBV12-4 and TRBJ2-2; no definite D call. Trimming cost V 5 bases and J 2 bases, with 3 bases left between them. The CDR3 spans 12 residues.

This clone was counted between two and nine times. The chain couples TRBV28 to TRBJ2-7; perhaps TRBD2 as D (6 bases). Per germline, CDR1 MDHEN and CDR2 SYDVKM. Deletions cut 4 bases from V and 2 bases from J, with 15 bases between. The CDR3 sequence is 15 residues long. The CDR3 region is CASSSLASATYEQYF. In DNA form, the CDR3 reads TGTGCCAGCAGTTCTCTTGCTAGCGCGACCTACGAGCAGTACTTC.

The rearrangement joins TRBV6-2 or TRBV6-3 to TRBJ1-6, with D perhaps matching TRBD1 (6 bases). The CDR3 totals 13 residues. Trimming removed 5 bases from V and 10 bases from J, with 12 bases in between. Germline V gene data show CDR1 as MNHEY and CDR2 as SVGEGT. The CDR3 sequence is CASSRGIWSPLHF. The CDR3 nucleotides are TGTGCCAGCAGTAGGGGGATTTGGTCACCCCTCCACTTT.

The CDR3 reads CASSYLSADRGYSEAFF. The DNA for the CDR3 is TGTGCCAGCAGTTACTTAAGCGCGGACAGGGGATATTCAGAAGCTTTCTTT. The V and J genes are TRBV6-2 or TRBV6-3 and TRBJ1-1; 9 bases line up with TRBD1. CDR1 MNHEY and CDR2 SVGEGT come from the germline V gene. The CDR3 extends over 17 amino acids. V lost 1 base and J lost 8; bases outside the gene matches: 14.

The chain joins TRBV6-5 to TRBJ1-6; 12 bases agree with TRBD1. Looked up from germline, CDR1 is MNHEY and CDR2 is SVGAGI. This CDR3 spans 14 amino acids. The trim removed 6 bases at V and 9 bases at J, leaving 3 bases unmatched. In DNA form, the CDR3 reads TGTGCCAGCAGGGGGACAGGGGGCGTTTCACCCCTCCACTTT. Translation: CASRGTGGVSPLHF.

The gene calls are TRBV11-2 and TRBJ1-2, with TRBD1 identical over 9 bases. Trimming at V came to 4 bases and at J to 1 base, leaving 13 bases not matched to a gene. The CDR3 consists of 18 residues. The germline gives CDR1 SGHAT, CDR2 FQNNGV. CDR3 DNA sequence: TGTGCCAGCAGCTCACTCCGGGACAGGGCCCTTCATAACTATGGCTACACCTTC. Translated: CASSSLRDRALHNYGYTF.

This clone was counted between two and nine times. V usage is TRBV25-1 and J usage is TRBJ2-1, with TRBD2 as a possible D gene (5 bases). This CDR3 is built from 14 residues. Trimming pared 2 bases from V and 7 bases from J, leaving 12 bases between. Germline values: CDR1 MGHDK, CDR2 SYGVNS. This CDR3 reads CASSERSRGNEQFF. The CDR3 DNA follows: TGTGCCAGCAGTGAAAGGAGTAGAGGGAATGAGCAGTTCTTC.

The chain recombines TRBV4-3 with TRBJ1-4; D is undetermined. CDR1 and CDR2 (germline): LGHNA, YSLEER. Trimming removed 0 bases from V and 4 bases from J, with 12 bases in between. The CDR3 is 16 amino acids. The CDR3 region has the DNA TGCGCCAGCAGCCAAGATGGGCGTCAGGATAATGAAAAACTGTTTTTT. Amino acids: CASSQDGRQDNEKLFF.

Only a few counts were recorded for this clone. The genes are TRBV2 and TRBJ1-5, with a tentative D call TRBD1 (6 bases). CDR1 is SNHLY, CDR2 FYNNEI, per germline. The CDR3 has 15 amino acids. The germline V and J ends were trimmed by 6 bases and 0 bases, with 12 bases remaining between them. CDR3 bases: TGTGCCAGCAGCGGACAGCCTAATAGCAATCAGCCCCAGCATTTT. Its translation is CASSGQPNSNQPQHF.

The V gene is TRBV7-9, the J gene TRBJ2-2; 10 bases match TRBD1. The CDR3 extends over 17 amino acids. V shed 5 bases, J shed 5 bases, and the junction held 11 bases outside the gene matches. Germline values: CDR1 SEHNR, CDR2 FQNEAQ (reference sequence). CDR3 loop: CASSQMDRGFATGELFF. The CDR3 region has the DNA TGTGCCAGCAGCCAGATGGACAGGGGGTTTGCGACCGGGGAGCTGTTTTTT.

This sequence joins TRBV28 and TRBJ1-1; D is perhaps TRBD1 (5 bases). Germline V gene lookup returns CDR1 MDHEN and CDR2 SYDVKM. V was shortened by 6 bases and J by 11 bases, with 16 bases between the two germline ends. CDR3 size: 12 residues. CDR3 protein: CASSPRGGFAFF. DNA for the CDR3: TGTGCCAGCAGCCCACGGGGGGGGTTTGCTTTCTTT.

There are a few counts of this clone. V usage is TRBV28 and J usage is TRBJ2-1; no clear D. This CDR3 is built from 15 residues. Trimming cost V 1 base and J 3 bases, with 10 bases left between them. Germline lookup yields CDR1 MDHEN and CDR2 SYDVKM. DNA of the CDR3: TGTGCCAGCAGTTTATTTGCGACTGACTACAATGAGCAGTTCTTC. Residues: CASSLFATDYNEQFF.

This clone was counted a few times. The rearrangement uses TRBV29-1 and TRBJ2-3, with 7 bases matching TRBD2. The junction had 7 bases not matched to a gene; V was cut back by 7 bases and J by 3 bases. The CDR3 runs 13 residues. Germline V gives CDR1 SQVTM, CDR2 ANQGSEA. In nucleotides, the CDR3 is TGCAGCGCACCGGGAGGAGCGACAGATACGCAGTATTTT. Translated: CSAPGGATDTQYF.

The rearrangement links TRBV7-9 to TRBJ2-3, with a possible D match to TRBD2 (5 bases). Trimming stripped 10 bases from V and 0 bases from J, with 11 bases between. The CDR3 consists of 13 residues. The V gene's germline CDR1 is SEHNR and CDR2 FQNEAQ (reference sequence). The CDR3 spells CATVRGSTDTQYF. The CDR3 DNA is TGTGCCACCGTGAGAGGGAGCACAGATACGCAGTATTTT.

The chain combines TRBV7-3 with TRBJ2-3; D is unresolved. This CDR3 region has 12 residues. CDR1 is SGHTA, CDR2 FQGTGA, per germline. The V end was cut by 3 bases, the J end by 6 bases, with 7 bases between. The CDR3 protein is CASSLGWDTQYF. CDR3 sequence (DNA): TGTGCCAGCAGCTTGGGCTGGGATACGCAGTATTTT.

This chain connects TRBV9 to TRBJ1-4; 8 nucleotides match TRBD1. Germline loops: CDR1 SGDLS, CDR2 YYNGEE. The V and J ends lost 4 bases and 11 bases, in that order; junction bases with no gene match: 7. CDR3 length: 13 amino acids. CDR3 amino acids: CASSSTGGPKLFF. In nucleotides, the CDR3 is TGTGCCAGCAGCTCCACAGGGGGGCCCAAACTGTTTTTT.

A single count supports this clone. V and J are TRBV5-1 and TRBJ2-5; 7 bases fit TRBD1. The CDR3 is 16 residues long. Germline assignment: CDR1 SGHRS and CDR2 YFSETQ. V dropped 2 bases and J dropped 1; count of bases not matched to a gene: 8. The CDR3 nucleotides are TGCGCCAGCAGCTTACCCCGGGACAGCCTCCAAGAGACCCAGTACTTC. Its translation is CASSLPRDSLQETQYF.

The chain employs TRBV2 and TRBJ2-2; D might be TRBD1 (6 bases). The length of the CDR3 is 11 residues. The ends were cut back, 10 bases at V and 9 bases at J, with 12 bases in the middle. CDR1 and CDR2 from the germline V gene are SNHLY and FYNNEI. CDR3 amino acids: CAIRGGRELFF. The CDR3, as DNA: TGTGCCATCAGAGGGGGTAGGGAGCTGTTTTTT.

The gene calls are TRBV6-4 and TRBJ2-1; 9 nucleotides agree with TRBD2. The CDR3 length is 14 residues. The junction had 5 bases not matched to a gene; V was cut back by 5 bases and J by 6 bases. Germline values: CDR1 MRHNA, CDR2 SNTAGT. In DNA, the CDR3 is TGTGCCAGCAGTAGACTAGCGGAGATCAATGAGCAGTTCTTC. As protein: CASSRLAEINEQFF.

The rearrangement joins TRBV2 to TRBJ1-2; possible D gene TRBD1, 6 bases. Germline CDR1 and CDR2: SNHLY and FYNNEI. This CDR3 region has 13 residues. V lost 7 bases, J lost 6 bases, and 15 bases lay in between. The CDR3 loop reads CASNPQGSNGYTF. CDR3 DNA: TGTGCCAGCAATCCACAGGGAAGCAATGGCTACACCTTC.

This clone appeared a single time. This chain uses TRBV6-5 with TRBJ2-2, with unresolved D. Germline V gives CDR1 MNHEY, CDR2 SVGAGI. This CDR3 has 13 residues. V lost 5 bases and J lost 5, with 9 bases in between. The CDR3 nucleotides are TGTGCCAGCAGTATCCAGATTACCGGGGAGCTGTTTTTT. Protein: CASSIQITGELFF.

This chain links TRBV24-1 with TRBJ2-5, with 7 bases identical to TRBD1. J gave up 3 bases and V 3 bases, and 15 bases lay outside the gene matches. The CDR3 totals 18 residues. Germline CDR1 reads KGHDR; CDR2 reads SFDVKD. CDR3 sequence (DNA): TGTGCCACCAGTGATCCGCTCACTCCGGGGACAGCAAAAGAGACCCAGTACTTC. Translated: CATSDPLTPGTAKETQYF.

Written as DNA, the CDR3 is TGTGCCAGCAGTTTTAAGTTGGGGGGGGCTGGAACAGATACGCAGTATTTT. Translation gives CASSFKLGGAGTDTQYF. This chain connects TRBV27 to TRBJ2-3, with D possibly being TRBD2 (7 bases). V lost 3 bases, J lost 3 bases, and 19 bases lay in between. The germline V gene encodes CDR1 MNHEY and CDR2 SMNVEV (reference sequence). The CDR3 is 17 residues long.

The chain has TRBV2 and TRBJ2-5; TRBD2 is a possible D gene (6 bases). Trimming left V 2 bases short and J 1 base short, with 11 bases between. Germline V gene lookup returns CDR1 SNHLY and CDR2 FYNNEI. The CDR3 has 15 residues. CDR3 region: CASSELGGSQETQYF. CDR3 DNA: TGTGCCAGCAGTGAACTCGGGGGATCCCAAGAGACCCAGTACTTC.

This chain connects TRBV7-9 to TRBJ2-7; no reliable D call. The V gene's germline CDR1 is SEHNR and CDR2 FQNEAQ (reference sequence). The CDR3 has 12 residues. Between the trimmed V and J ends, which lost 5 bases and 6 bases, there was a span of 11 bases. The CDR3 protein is CASSLTSGEQYF. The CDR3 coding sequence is TGTGCCAGCAGCCTGACATCTGGCGAGCAGTACTTC. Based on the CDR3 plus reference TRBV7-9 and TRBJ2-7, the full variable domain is DTGVSQNPRHKITKRGQNVTFRCDPISEHNRLYWYRQTLGQGPEFLTYFQNEAQLEKSRLLSDRFSAERPKGSFSTLEIQRTEQGDSAMYLCASSLTSGEQYFGPGTRLTVT.